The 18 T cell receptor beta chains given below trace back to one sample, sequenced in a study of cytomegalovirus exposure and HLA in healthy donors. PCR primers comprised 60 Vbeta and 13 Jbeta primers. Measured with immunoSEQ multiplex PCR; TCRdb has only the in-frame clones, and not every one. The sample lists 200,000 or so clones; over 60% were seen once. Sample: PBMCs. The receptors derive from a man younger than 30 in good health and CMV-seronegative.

CDR3 sequence reads: CAISDGLAGADTQYF. The CDR3 DNA reads TGTGCCATCAGTGACGGACTAGCGGGAGCAGATACGCAGTATTTT. The V call is TRBV10-3, the J call TRBJ2-3, with TRBD2 matching over 13 bases. Germline CDR1 ENHRY, CDR2 SYGVKD. The CDR3 sequence is 15 residues long. The ends lost 3 bases at V and 4 bases at J; junction bases unmatched: 1.

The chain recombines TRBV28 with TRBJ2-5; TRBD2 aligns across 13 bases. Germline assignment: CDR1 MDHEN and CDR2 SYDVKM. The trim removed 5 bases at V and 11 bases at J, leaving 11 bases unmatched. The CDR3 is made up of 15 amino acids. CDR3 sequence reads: CASSPRGLAGNEQYF. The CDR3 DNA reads TGTGCCAGCAGTCCCCGGGGACTAGCGGGAAATGAGCAGTACTTC.

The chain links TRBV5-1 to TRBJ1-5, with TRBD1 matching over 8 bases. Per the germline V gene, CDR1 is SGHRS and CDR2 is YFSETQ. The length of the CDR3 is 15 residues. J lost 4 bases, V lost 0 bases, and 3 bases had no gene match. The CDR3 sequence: CASSLVQGENQPQHF. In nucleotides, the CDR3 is TGCGCCAGCAGCTTGGTACAGGGGGAGAATCAGCCCCAGCATTTT.

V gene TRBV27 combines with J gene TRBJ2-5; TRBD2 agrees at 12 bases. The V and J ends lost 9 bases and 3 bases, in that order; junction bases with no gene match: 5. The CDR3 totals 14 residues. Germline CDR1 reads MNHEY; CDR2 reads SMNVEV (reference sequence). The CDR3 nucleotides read TGTGCCAGAATGCTAGCGGGGGGGGAAGAGACCCAGTACTTC. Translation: CARMLAGGEETQYF.

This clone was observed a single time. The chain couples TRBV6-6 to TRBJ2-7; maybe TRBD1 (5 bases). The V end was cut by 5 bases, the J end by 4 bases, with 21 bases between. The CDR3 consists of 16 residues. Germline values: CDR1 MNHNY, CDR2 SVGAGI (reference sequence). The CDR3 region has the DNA TGTGCCAGCAGTGGGAAGGGCCCCAGGGCCCTTTACGAGCAGTACTTC. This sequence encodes CASSGKGPRALYEQYF.

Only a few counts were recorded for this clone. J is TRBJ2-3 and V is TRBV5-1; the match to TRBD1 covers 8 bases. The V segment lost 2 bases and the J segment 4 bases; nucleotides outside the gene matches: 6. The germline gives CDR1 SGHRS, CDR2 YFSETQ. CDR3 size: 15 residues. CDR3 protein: CASSLSQGAADTQYF. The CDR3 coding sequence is TGCGCCAGCAGCTTATCGCAGGGGGCCGCAGATACGCAGTATTTT.

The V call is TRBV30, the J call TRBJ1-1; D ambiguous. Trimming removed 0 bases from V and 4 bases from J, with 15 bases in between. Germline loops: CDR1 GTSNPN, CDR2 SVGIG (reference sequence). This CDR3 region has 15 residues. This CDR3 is CAWSVGLEGSTEAFF. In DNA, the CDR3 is TGTGCCTGGAGTGTAGGGTTGGAGGGTTCCACTGAAGCTTTCTTT.

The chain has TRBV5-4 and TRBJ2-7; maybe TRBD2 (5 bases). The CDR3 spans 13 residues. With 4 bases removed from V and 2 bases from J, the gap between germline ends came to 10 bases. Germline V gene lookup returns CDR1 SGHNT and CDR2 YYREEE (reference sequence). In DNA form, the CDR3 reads TGTGCCAGCAGCGGGAGTCCTACCTACGAGCAGTACTTC. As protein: CASSGSPTYEQYF.

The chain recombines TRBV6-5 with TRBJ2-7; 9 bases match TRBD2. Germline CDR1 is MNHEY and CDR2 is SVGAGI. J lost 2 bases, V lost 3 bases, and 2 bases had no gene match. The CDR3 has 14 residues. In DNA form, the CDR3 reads TGTGCCAGCAGTTATCAGCGGGAGGCCTACGAGCAGTACTTC. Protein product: CASSYQREAYEQYF.

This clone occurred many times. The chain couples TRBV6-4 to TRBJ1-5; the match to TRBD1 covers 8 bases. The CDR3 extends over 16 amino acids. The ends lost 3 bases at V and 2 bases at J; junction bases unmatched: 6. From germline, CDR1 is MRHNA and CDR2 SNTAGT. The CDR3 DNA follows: TGTGCCAGCAGTGAGACAGGGGATATTGGCAATCAGCCCCAGCATTTT. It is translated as CASSETGDIGNQPQHF.

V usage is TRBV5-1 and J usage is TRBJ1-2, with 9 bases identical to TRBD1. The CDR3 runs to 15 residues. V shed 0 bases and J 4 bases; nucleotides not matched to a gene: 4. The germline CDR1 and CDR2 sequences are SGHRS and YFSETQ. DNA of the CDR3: TGCGCCAGCAGCTTGGGAACAGGGGGCTTCTATGGCTACACCTTC. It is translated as CASSLGTGGFYGYTF.

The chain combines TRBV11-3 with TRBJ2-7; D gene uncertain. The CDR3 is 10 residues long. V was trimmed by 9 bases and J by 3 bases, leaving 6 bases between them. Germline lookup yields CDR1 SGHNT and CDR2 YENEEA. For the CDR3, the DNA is TGTGCCAGAGAACTCTACGAGCAGTACTTC. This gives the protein CARELYEQYF.

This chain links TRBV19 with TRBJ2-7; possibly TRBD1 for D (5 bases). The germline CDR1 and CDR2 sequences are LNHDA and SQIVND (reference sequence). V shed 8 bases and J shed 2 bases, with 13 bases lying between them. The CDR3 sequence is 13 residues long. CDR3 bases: TGTGCCAGTCGAGACAGATTAACCTACGAGCAGTACTTC. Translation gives CASRDRLTYEQYF.

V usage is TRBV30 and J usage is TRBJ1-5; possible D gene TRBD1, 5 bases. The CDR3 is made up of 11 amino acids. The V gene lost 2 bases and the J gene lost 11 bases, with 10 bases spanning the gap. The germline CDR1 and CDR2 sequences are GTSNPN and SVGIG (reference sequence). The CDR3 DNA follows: TGTGCCTGGAGTATAGGGGAGGCCCAGCATTTT. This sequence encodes CAWSIGEAQHF.

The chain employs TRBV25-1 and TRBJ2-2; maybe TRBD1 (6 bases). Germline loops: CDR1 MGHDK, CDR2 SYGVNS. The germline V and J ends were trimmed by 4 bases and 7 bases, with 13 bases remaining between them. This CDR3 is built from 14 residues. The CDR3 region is CASSANRVGGELFF. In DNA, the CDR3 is TGTGCCAGCAGTGCGAACAGGGTCGGCGGGGAGCTGTTTTTT.

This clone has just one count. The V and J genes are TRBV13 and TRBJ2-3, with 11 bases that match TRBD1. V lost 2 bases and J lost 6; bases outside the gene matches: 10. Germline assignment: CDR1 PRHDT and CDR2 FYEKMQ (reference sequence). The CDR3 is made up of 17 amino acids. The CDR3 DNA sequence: TGTGCCAGCAGCTTATGGGGACAGGGGGATCGCGGGGATACGCAGTATTTT. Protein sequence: CASSLWGQGDRGDTQYF.

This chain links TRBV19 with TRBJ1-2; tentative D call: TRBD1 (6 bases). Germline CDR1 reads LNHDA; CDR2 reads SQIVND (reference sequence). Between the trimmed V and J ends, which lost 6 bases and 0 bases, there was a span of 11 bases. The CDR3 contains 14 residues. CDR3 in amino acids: CASRGADANYGYTF. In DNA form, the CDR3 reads TGTGCCAGTAGGGGGGCCGACGCTAACTATGGCTACACCTTC.

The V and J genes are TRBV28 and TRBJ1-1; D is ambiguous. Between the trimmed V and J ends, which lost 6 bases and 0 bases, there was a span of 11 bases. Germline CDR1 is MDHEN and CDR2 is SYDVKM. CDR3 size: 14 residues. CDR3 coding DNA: TGTGCCAGCAGGCGGGCCATGATGAACACTGAAGCTTTCTTT. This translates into CASRRAMMNTEAFF.